This T cell receptor (beta chain) originates from a study of T cells after yellow fever vaccination. Regarding the study as a whole: Weaker overall, the secondary response nonetheless peaked faster (day 5 versus 15). The study re-detected most primary-vaccination clones after the booster (roughly 96% CD4, around 89% CD8). Abundant bulk-derived clonotypes could contaminate FACS-sorted repertoires.

Of note for this clonotype: The antigen remains unidentified.

TCRdb reprocessed the 5' RACE reads with MiXCR, giving one entry per CDR3 protein. The table lists 200,000 to 300,000 distinct CDR3 sequences, more than 6.5% of them singletons. From germline, CDR1 is SQVTM and CDR2 ANQGSEA. Trimming cost V 2 bases and J 7 bases, with 1 base left between them. The CDR3 sequence is 9 residues long. The rearrangement links TRBV29-1 to TRBJ2-3; D gene ambiguous. The sample in question was CD4+ T cells sorted from PBMCs, obtained on the day of the yellow fever booster vaccination. The receptor was isolated from a man aged 25 to 45 who received the YFV17D yellow fever vaccine. The CDR3 spells CSVENTQYF. For the CDR3, the DNA is TGCAGCGTTGAAAATACGCAGTATTTT.